Each of the 25 T cell receptor beta chains below was sequenced from the same sample in a study of T cell responses to AZD1222 COVID-19 vaccine. Measured with immunoSEQ multiplex PCR; TCRdb has only the in-frame clones, and not every one. The table lists about 100,000 clones, about 89% of them singletons, with 4% to 5% in the top ten. The sample in question was peripheral blood, obtained on day 0 of MenACWY control vaccination. These receptor sequences come from an adult in good health.

The chain combines TRBV28 with TRBJ1-2; tentative D call: TRBD1 (6 bases). Germline V gives CDR1 MDHEN, CDR2 SYDVKM. This CDR3 comprises 13 residues. The germline V and J ends were trimmed by 3 bases and 8 bases, with 13 bases remaining between them. CDR3 sequence reads: CASSFARGQGYTF. The CDR3 DNA is TGTGCCAGCAGTTTTGCCCGGGGGCAAGGCTACACCTTC.

The chain links TRBV7-9 to TRBJ2-3; perhaps TRBD2 as D (6 bases). Trimming removed 6 bases at V and 2 bases at J, with 9 bases between. Germline lookup yields CDR1 SEHNR and CDR2 FQNEAQ (reference sequence). This CDR3 region has 13 residues. The CDR3 bases are TGTGCCAGCAGGGGGGGATTCACAGATACGCAGTATTTT. Translated, it gives CASRGGFTDTQYF.

The chain joins TRBV27 to TRBJ2-3; D is possibly TRBD2 (6 bases). This CDR3 is 17 amino acids long. Trimming stripped 0 bases from V and 2 bases from J, with 15 bases between. CDR1 and CDR2 (germline): MNHEY, SMNVEV (reference sequence). The chain's CDR3 is CASSLSTGDWFTDTQYF. CDR3 sequence (DNA): TGTGCCAGCAGTTTATCCACGGGGGATTGGTTCACAGATACGCAGTATTTT.

The rearrangement uses TRBV7-8 and TRBJ1-4, with no clear D. The CDR3 extends over 14 amino acids. The V and J ends lost 5 bases and 0 bases respectively, with 7 bases between them. Germline V lookup: CDR1 SGHVS, CDR2 FQNEAQ. CDR3 nucleotides: TGTGCCAGCAGCCGAGGCGCAACTAATGAAAAACTGTTTTTT. Protein: CASSRGATNEKLFF. Based on the CDR3 plus reference TRBV7-8 and TRBJ1-4, the full variable domain is GAGVSQSPRYKVAKRGQDVALRCDPISGHVSLFWYQQALGQGPEFLTYFQNEAQLDKSGLPSDRFFAERPEGSVSTLKIQRTQQEDSAVYLCASSRGATNEKLFFGSGTQLSVL.

J is TRBJ1-3 and V is TRBV5-1; the D is unclear. This CDR3 has 16 amino acids. The germline V gene encodes CDR1 SGHRS and CDR2 YFSETQ. Trimming stripped 4 bases from V and 1 base from J, with 15 bases between. Written as DNA, the CDR3 is TGCGCCAGCAGCGTCGGGCAGACGGGATCTGGAAACACCATATATTTT. Encoded protein: CASSVGQTGSGNTIYF.

This chain links TRBV6-5 with TRBJ1-5, with TRBD1 matching over 7 bases. CDR3 length: 16 residues. The V gene's germline CDR1 is MNHEY and CDR2 SVGAGI. V gave up 4 bases and J gave up 0 bases; unmatched junction bases: 6. CDR3 DNA: TGTGCCAGCAGTTCCTCGGGACAGCTTAGCAATCAGCCCCAGCATTTT. Its translation: CASSSSGQLSNQPQHF.

There are a few counts of this clone. V gene TRBV5-1 combines with J gene TRBJ2-7; maybe TRBD1 (6 bases). CDR3 size: 15 residues. Trimming cost V 0 bases and J 7 bases, with 17 bases left between them. Germline V CDR1 and CDR2: SGHRS, YFSETQ. The CDR3 here is CASSLVGHTSGEQYF. CDR3 DNA sequence: TGCGCCAGCAGCTTGGTGGGACACACCTCGGGGGAGCAGTACTTC.

This chain joins TRBV27 and TRBJ1-6; unclear D gene. The V end was cut by 6 bases, the J end by 8 bases, with 14 bases between. The CDR3 is 14 residues long. The germline V gene has CDR1 MNHEY and CDR2 SMNVEV (reference sequence). Written as DNA, the CDR3 is TGTGCCAGCAGCCACCGAGTGGATGATTCACCCCTCCACTTT. Its translation: CASSHRVDDSPLHF.

This chain uses TRBV29-1 with TRBJ1-4, with 9 bases fitting TRBD1. Germline lookup yields CDR1 SQVTM and CDR2 ANQGSEA. This CDR3 region has 13 residues. V dropped 5 bases and J dropped 5; count of bases not matched to a gene: 3. For the CDR3, the DNA is TGCAGCGTTAGACAGGGGGGGAATGAAAAACTGTTTTTT. Its protein product is CSVRQGGNEKLFF.

The chain is built from TRBV28 and TRBJ1-1; 7 bases match TRBD1. The CDR3 loop spans 13 amino acids. V was pared by 6 bases and J by 2 bases, with 3 bases of the junction left unmatched. The germline CDR1 and CDR2 sequences are MDHEN and SYDVKM. CDR3 loop: CASSQGGNTEAFF. CDR3 sequence (DNA): TGTGCCAGCAGCCAGGGGGGTAACACTGAAGCTTTCTTT. Combining the CDR3 with reference TRBV28 and TRBJ1-1 gives the whole variable domain DVKVTQSSRYLVKRTGEKVFLECVQDMDHENMFWYRQDPGLGLRLIYFSYDVKMKEKGDIPEGYSVSREKKERFSLILESASTNQTSMYLCASSQGGNTEAFFGQGTRLTVV.

This clone was observed a single time. V usage is TRBV15 and J usage is TRBJ1-2; 8 bases map to TRBD1. The V gene end was trimmed by 3 bases and the J gene end by 9 bases; junction bases not matched to a gene: 9. Germline CDR1 is LNHNV and CDR2 is YYDKDF (reference sequence). The CDR3 is 14 amino acids. CDR3 sequence (DNA): TGTGCCACCAGCAGTCCTGGACAGGGCAGCAGCTACACCTTC. Translated: CATSSPGQGSSYTF.

This chain connects TRBV19 to TRBJ2-2, with D possibly TRBD1 on 5 matching bases. The V gene's germline CDR1 is LNHDA and CDR2 SQIVND (reference sequence). The CDR3 is made up of 16 amino acids. The V gene lost 3 bases and the J gene lost 5 bases, with 16 bases spanning the gap. In nucleotides, the CDR3 is TGTGCCAGTAGTATCTCAGGGCAGGGAATGACCGGGGAGCTGTTTTTT. This encodes CASSISGQGMTGELFF. Drawing the rest from reference TRBV19 and TRBJ2-2, the complete variable domain is DGGITQSPKYLFRKEGQNVTLSCEQNLNHDAMYWYRQDPGQGLRLIYYSQIVNDFQKGDIAEGYSVSREKKESFPLTVTSAQKNPTAFYLCASSISGQGMTGELFFGEGSRLTVL.

CDR3 nucleotide sequence: TGTGCCAGCGGGGGGGCCGGAGAGCAGTACTTC. This codes for CASGGAGEQYF. The chain has TRBV3-1 (or the pseudogene TRBV3-2) and TRBJ2-7; tentatively, D is TRBD2 (7 bases). Trimming pared 8 bases from V and 7 bases from J, leaving 12 bases between. Germline V lookup: CDR1 LGHDT, CDR2 YNNKEL (reference sequence). CDR3 size: 11 residues.

About this clone: Other DNA sequences in the same sample also yield this CDR3. J is TRBJ2-3 and V is TRBV9; TRBD2 matches 7 bases. The germline V gene encodes CDR1 SGDLS and CDR2 YYNGEE. Trimming removed 0 bases from V and 4 bases from J; junction bases left unmatched: 2. The CDR3 has 14 amino acids. The CDR3: CASSVGAGADTQYF. CDR3 in DNA: TGTGCCAGCAGCGTAGGGGCGGGAGCAGATACGCAGTATTTT.

This clone was seen once. The chain is built from TRBV11-2 and TRBJ1-5, with TRBD1 as a possible D gene (5 bases). Trimming pared 5 bases from V and 3 bases from J, leaving 8 bases between. The CDR3 is 13 amino acids. Per germline, CDR1 SGHAT and CDR2 FQNNGV. The CDR3 DNA follows: TGTGCCAGCAGCCCGGACACCAATCAGCCCCAGCATTTT. Translation: CASSPDTNQPQHF. Full variable domain (missing parts from reference TRBV11-2 and TRBJ1-5): EAGVAQSPRYKIIEKRQSVAFWCNPISGHATLYWYQQILGQGPKLLIQFQNNGVVDDSQLPKDRFSAERLKGVDSTLKIQPAKLEDSAVYLCASSPDTNQPQHFGDGTRLSIL.

The chain carries TRBV7-6 and TRBJ1-3; the D gene is possibly TRBD1 (5 bases). Germline values: CDR1 SGHVS, CDR2 FNYEAQ. Trimming took 2 bases from V and 4 from J, leaving 15 bases between them. The CDR3 contains 16 residues. DNA for the CDR3: TGTGCCAGCAGCTTAAGGTTTCAGGGAGAAGGAAACACCATATATTTT. It encodes CASSLRFQGEGNTIYF.

This clone was detected once. V gene TRBV10-3 combines with J gene TRBJ1-2; D is unclear. The CDR3 length is 12 residues. V shed 10 bases and J shed 8 bases, with 17 bases lying between them. Germline CDR1 ENHRY, CDR2 SYGVKD. For the CDR3, the DNA is TGTGCCACTCTTACGGGGAACGGCGGCTACACCTTC. Encoded protein: CATLTGNGGYTF.

The rearrangement uses TRBV18 and TRBJ2-2, with D possibly TRBD2 on 6 matching bases. The CDR3 contains 14 residues. Trimming removed 8 bases at V and 1 base at J, with 11 bases between. Germline lookup yields CDR1 KGHSH and CDR2 LQKENI. This CDR3 reads CASLEGRNTGELFF. The CDR3 coding sequence is TGTGCCAGCCTGGAGGGGCGGAACACCGGGGAGCTGTTTTTT.

This sequence joins TRBV28 and TRBJ1-5; the D is unclear. The CDR3 is 11 residues long. V lost 3 bases to trimming and J lost 5 bases, with 2 bases between them. Germline V CDR1 and CDR2: MDHEN, SYDVKM. The CDR3 loop is CASSLDQPQHF. The CDR3, as DNA: TGTGCCAGCAGTTTGGATCAGCCCCAGCATTTT.

This chain joins TRBV5-1 and TRBJ2-7; possibly TRBD1 or TRBD2 for D (6 bases each). Trimming took off 4 bases at V and 5 bases at J, with 19 bases between the two ends. CDR3 length equals 15 residues. Germline CDR1 reads SGHRS; CDR2 reads YFSETQ. The CDR3 DNA is TGCGCCAGCAGCCACCGGGACATTGGAGGGCACGAGCAGTACTTC. It specifies CASSHRDIGGHEQYF.

The V gene is TRBV6-2 or TRBV6-3, the J gene TRBJ2-7; D remains ambiguous. The germline CDR1 and CDR2 sequences are MNHEY and SVGEGT. The CDR3 spans 13 residues. V lost 4 bases to trimming and J lost 5 bases, with 12 bases between them. The CDR3 here is CASSSGLVNEQYF. Here the CDR3 DNA reads TGTGCCAGCAGTTCGGGCCTTGTCAACGAGCAGTACTTC.

The chain employs TRBV2 and TRBJ1-2; D not certain. CDR1 is SNHLY and CDR2 is FYNNEI in the germline V gene. V gave up 4 bases and J gave up 7 bases, with 13 bases separating them. The CDR3 has 13 amino acids. The CDR3 DNA sequence: TGTGCCAGCAGTGGGGAGGGAACCGCTGGCTACACCTTC. Translated, it gives CASSGEGTAGYTF.

The rearrangement joins TRBV30 to TRBJ2-2; TRBD2 matches at 13 bases. The CDR3 has 14 residues. Trimming took 1 base from V and 13 from J; bases not matched to a gene: 6. The germline gives CDR1 GTSNPN, CDR2 SVGIG (reference sequence). The DNA for the CDR3 is TGTGCCTGGAGTGGAGAACTAGCGGGGGGGCCGCTGTTTTTT. This encodes CAWSGELAGGPLFF.

As DNA, the CDR3 is TGTGCCAGCTCACCCGCGATGGACAGTGAAGCTTTCTTT. Translating gives CASSPAMDSEAFF. V is TRBV18 and J is TRBJ1-1, with D maybe TRBD1 (6 bases). The germline V and J ends were trimmed by 3 bases and 7 bases, with 12 bases remaining between them. The CDR3 is 13 residues long. In germline, CDR1 is KGHSH, CDR2 LQKENI.

This clone is a singleton in its sample. This CDR3 is CASSEGYRVIYGYTF. CDR3 nucleotide sequence: TGTGCCAGCAGTGAAGGGTACAGGGTTATCTATGGCTACACCTTC. The chain joins TRBV6-1 to TRBJ1-2; the D gene is possibly TRBD1 (6 bases). This CDR3 region has 15 residues. Germline lookup yields CDR1 MNHNS and CDR2 SASEGT. V lost 1 base and J lost 4, with 13 bases in between.